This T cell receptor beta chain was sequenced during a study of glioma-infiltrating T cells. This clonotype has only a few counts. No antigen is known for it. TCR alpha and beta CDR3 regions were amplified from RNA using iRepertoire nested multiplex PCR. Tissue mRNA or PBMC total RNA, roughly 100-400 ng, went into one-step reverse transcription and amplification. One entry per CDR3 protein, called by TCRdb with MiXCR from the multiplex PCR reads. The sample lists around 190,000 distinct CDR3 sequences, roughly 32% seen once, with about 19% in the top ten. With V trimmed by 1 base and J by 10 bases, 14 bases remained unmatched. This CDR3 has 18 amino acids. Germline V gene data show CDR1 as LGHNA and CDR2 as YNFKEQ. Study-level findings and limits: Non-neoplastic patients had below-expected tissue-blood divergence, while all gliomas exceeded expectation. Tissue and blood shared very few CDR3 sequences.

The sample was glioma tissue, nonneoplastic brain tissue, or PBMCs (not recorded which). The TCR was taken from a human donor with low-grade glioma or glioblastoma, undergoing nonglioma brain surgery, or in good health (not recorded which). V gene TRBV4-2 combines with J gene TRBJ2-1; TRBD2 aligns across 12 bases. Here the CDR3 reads CASSQALSGLAGPAEQFF. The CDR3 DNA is TGTGCCAGCAGCCAAGCATTAAGTGGACTAGCGGGACCCGCCGAGCAGTTCTTC.